This TCR beta chain is from a study of blood T cell repertoires in COVID-19. Study summary: Sample material is recorded as cDNA or gDNA derived from T cells, B-cell-depleted T cells, or PBMCs.

Trimming pared 3 bases from V and 0 bases from J, leaving 5 bases between. This CDR3 spans 13 amino acids. Per germline, CDR1 SNHLY and CDR2 FYNNEI. This clone was seen more than once but under ten times. Some clones are missing from TCRdb's copy, which holds only in-frame ones; the method was immunoSEQ multiplex PCR. The table lists 250,000 to 300,000 clones, 75% to 85% of them singletons, with approximately 5% in the top ten. The chain employs TRBV2 and TRBJ1-2, with D uncertain. This TCR was recovered from a man over 45 with active or convalescent COVID-19. Source material: peripheral blood. The CDR3 coding sequence is TGTGCCAGCAGTGAGCAGACTAACTATGGCTACACCTTC. Amino acid sequence: CASSEQTNYGYTF.